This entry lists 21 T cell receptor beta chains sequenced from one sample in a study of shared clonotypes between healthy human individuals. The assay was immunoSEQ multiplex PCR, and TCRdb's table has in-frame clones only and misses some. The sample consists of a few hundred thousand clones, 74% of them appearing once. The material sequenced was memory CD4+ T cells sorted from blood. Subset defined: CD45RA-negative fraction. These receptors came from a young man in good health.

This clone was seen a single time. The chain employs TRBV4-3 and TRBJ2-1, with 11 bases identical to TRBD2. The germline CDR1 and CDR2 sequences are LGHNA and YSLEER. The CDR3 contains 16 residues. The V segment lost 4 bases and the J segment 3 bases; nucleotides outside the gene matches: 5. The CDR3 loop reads CASSPGLAELYNEQFF. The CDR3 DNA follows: TGCGCCAGCAGCCCGGGACTAGCGGAACTCTACAATGAGCAGTTCTTC.

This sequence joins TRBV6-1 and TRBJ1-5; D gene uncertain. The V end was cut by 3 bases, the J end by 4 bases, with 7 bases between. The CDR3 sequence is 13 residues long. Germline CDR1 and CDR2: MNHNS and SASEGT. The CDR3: CASSDGRNQPQHF. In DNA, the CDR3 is TGTGCCAGCAGTGATGGGAGGAATCAGCCCCAGCATTTT.

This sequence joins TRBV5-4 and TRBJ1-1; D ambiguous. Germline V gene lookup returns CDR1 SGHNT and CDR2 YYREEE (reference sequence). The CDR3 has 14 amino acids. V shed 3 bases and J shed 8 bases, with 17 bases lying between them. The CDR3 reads CASSSLGRGIEAFF. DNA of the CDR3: TGTGCCAGCAGCTCCCTCGGGCGCGGCATAGAAGCTTTCTTT.

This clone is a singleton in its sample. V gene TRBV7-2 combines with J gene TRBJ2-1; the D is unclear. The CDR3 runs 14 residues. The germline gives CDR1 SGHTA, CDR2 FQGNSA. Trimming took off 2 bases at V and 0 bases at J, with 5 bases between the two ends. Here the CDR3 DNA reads TGTGCCAGCAGCTTATCCCCCTCCTACAATGAGCAGTTCTTC. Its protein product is CASSLSPSYNEQFF.

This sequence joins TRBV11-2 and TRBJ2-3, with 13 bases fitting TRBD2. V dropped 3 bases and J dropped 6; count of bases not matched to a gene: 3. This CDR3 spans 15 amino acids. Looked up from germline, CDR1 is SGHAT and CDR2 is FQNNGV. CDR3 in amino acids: CASSFGLAGEDTQYF. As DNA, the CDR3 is TGTGCCAGCAGCTTCGGACTAGCGGGAGAGGATACGCAGTATTTT.

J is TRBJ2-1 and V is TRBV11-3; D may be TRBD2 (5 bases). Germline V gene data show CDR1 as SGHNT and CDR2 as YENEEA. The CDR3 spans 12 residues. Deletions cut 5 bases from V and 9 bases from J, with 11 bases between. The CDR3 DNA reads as TGTGCCAGCAGCCTTAGCGTGGGTGAGCAGTTCTTC. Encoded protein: CASSLSVGEQFF.

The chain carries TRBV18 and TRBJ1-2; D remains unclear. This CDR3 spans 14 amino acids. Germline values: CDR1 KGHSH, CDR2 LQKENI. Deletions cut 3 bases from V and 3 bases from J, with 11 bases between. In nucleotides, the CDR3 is TGTGCCAGCTCACCTCGGGCAGAAGACTATGGCTACACCTTC. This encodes CASSPRAEDYGYTF.

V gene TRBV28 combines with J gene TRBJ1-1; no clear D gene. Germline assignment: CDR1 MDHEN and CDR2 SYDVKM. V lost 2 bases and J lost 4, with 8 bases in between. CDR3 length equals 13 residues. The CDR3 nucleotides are TGTGCCAGCAGTTTACGGCGGACCACTGAAGCTTTCTTT. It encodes CASSLRRTTEAFF.

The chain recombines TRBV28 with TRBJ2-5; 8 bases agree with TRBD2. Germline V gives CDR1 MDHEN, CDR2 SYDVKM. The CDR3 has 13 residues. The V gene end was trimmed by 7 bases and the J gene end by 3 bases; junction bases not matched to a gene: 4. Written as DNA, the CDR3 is TGTGCCAGCAACCCGGGAGGGGAAGAGACCCAGTACTTC. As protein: CASNPGGEETQYF.

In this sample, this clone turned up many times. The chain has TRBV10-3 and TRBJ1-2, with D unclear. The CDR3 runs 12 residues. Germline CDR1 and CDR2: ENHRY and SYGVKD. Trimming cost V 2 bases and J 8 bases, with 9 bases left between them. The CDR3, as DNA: TGTGCCATCAGTGAGATTGGGCGCGGCTACACCTTC. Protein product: CAISEIGRGYTF.

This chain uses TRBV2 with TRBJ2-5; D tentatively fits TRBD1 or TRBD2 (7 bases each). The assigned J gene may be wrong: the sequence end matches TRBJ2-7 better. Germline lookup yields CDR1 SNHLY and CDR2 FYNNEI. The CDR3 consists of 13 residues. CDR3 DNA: TGTGCCAGCAGTCGGCAGGGGGGGAACGAGCAGTACTTC. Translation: CASSRQGGNEQYF.

In DNA, the CDR3 is TGTGCCAGCAGTCGGGAACCTTTCGCTGACAATGAGCAGTTCTTC. Translation: CASSREPFADNEQFF. The chain combines TRBV5-5 with TRBJ2-1, with D possibly TRBD2 on 5 matching bases. The V end was cut by 5 bases, the J end by 5 bases, with 17 bases between. The germline V gene encodes CDR1 SGHKS and CDR2 YYEKEE (reference sequence). The CDR3 length is 15 residues.

CDR3 region: CASSLELQGGRGADTQYF. The CDR3 region has the DNA TGTGCCAGCAGCTTAGAACTCCAGGGAGGAAGGGGGGCAGATACGCAGTATTTT. J is TRBJ2-3 and V is TRBV7-9, with D tentatively TRBD1 or TRBD2 (6 bases each). The V gene's germline CDR1 is SEHNR and CDR2 FQNEAQ (reference sequence). The CDR3 has 18 amino acids. With 1 base removed from V and 4 bases from J, the gap between germline ends came to 21 bases.

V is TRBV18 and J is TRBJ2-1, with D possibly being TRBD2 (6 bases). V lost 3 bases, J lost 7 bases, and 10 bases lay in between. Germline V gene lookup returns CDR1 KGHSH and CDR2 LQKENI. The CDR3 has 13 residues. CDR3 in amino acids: CASSPGDSNEQFF. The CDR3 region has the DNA TGTGCCAGCTCACCCGGGGACTCGAATGAGCAGTTCTTC. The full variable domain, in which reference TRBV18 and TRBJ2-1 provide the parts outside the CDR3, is NAGVMQNPRHLVRRRGQEARLRCSPMKGHSHVYWYRQLPEEGLKFMVYLQKENIIDESGMPKERFSAEFPKEGPSILRIQQVVRGDSAAYFCASSPGDSNEQFFGPGTRLTVL.

CDR3 nucleotide sequence: TGCGCCAGCAGCCAAGTTGGAGGAAGCGTTTATGGCTACACCTTC. Translation: CASSQVGGSVYGYTF. This chain uses TRBV4-1 with TRBJ1-2; D remains unclear. The CDR3 sequence is 15 residues long. Trimming removed 1 base at V and 5 bases at J, with 14 bases between. CDR1 is MGHRA and CDR2 is YSYEKL in the germline V gene.

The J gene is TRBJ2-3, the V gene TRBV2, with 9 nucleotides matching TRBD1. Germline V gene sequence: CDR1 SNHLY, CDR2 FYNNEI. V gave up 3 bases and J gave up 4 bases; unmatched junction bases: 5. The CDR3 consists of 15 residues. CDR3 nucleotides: TGTGCCAGCAGTGACCGCGGGACAGGGCCAGATACGCAGTATTTT. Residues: CASSDRGTGPDTQYF.

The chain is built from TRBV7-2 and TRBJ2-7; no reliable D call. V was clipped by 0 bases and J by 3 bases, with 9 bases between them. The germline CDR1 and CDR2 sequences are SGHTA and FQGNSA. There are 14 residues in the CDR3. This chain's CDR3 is CASSLAAGNYEQYF. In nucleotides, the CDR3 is TGTGCCAGCAGCTTAGCGGCTGGGAACTACGAGCAGTACTTC. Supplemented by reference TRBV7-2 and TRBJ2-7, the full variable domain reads GAGVSQSPSNKVTEKGKDVELRCDPISGHTALYWYRQSLGQGLEFLIYFQGNSAPDKSGLPSDRFSAERTGGSVSTLTIQRTQQEDSAVYLCASSLAAGNYEQYFGPGTRLTVT.

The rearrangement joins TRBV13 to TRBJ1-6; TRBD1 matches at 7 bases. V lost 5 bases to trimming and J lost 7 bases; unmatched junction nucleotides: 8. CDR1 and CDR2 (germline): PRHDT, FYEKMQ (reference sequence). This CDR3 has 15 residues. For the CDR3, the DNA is TGTGCCAGCAGCATCACAGGGGTGGGAAATTCACCCCTCCACTTT. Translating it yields CASSITGVGNSPLHF.

The CDR3 DNA reads TGTGCCAGCAGCTTGGGGACCTTACTTGCGTCCTACGAGCAGTACTTC. This gives the protein CASSLGTLLASYEQYF. The V call is TRBV11-2, the J call TRBJ2-7, with D perhaps assigned TRBD1 or TRBD2 (5 bases each). V was cut by 3 bases and J by 1 base, with 16 bases left in between. Germline assignment: CDR1 SGHAT and CDR2 FQNNGV. The CDR3 length is 16 residues.

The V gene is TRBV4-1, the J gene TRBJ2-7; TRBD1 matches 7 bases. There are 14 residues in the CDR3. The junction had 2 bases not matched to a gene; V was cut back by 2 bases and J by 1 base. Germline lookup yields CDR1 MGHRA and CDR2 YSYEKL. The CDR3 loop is CASSQPDRSYEQYF. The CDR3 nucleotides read TGCGCCAGCAGCCAACCGGACAGGTCCTACGAGCAGTACTTC.

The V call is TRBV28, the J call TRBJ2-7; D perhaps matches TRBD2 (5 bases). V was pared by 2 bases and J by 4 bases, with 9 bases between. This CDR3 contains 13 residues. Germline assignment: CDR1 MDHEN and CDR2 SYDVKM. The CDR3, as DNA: TGTGCCAGCAGTTTAGTGGGAGTTTACGAGCAGTACTTC. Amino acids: CASSLVGVYEQYF.